Shown below are 9 T cell receptor beta chains from a single sample sequenced in a study of T-cell memory formation after mild COVID-19. MiXCR, applied by TCRdb to the 5' RACE reads, yields one record per CDR3 protein. The repertoire holds 260,000 or so distinct CDR3 sequences, with approximately 15% as singletons. Material for sequencing was PBMCs or a T cell subset sorted from them (not recorded which). The receptors originated from a man younger than 30 who had mild COVID-19 (a few samples of this study predate the infection). Cell type and time point are not known.

The CDR3 protein is CASSQRAGAEAFF. The CDR3 DNA follows: TGTGCCAGCAGCCAAAGGGCGGGCGCTGAAGCTTTCTTT. The rearrangement joins TRBV7-2 to TRBJ1-1, with D uncertain. Trimming left V 5 bases short and J 6 bases short, with 13 bases between. Germline CDR1 SGHTA, CDR2 FQGNSA. This CDR3 is built from 13 residues.

This chain connects TRBV7-9 to TRBJ2-3; 10 nucleotides match TRBD2. The ends lost 2 bases at V and 6 bases at J; junction bases unmatched: 5. Germline CDR1 and CDR2: SEHNR and FQNEAQ (reference sequence). The CDR3 has 15 residues. In DNA form, the CDR3 reads TGTGCCAGCAGCTTAACAGCGGGGGGGCCGGATACGCAGTATTTT. Protein: CASSLTAGGPDTQYF.

This clonotype was detected only once. V and J are TRBV7-2 and TRBJ1-1, with 7 nucleotides matching TRBD1. This CDR3 has 15 residues. Per germline, CDR1 SGHTA and CDR2 FQGNSA. V gave up 5 bases and J gave up 3 bases; unmatched junction bases: 9. CDR3: CASSPYRGRDTEAFF. For the CDR3, the DNA is TGTGCCAGCAGCCCGTACAGGGGACGGGACACTGAAGCTTTCTTT.

J is TRBJ1-2 and V is TRBV7-2; D unclear. V lost 3 bases to trimming and J lost 4 bases, with 15 bases between them. The CDR3 is 15 amino acids. The germline gives CDR1 SGHTA, CDR2 FQGNSA. The CDR3, as DNA: TGTGCCAGCAGCTTGGTTGGCGGGCCCGGCTATGGCTACACCTTC. It yields the protein CASSLVGGPGYGYTF.

This chain joins TRBV10-2 and TRBJ1-1, with 8 bases aligning to TRBD1. V was pared by 7 bases and J by 2 bases, with 6 bases of the junction left unmatched. This CDR3 contains 14 residues. Germline loops: CDR1 WSHSY, CDR2 SAAADI. The CDR3 bases are TGCGCCAGCACAGACAGGGGTCCCAACACTGAAGCTTTCTTT. Translation: CASTDRGPNTEAFF.

This clonotype turned up a few times. The rearrangement uses TRBV9 and TRBJ2-1; D perhaps matches TRBD2 (5 bases). Germline V gene sequence: CDR1 SGDLS, CDR2 YYNGEE. The length of the CDR3 is 13 residues. V was clipped by 0 bases and J by 14 bases, with 15 bases between them. CDR3 region: CASSVGGATREFF. The CDR3 DNA follows: TGTGCCAGCAGCGTAGGGGGAGCCACCCGTGAGTTCTTC. Supplemented by reference TRBV9 and TRBJ2-1, the full variable domain reads DSGVTQTPKHLITATGQRVTLRCSPRSGDLSVYWYQQSLDQGLQFLIQYYNGEERAKGNILERFSAQQFPDLHSELNLSSLELGDSALYFCASSVGGATREFFGPGTRLTVL.

Of note for this clonotype: At one boundary the junction diverges from the germline segment, which might be a read error. The chain has TRBV7-6 and TRBJ2-3, with D hard to call. Germline assignment: CDR1 SGHVS and CDR2 FNYEAQ. This CDR3 has 14 residues. The CDR3 nucleotides are TGTGCCAGCAGCGTAGCCTCCCCGACAGATACGCAGTATTTT. This codes for CASSVASPTDTQYF.

In its sample, this clonotype was seen once. V usage is TRBV7-2 and J usage is TRBJ1-3, with D hard to call. V lost 5 bases, J lost 3 bases, and 8 bases lay in between. The germline V gene has CDR1 SGHTA and CDR2 FQGNSA. CDR3 size: 13 residues. The CDR3, as DNA: TGTGCCAGCAGCGTAATAAGTGGAAACACCATATATTTT. Translated: CASSVISGNTIYF.

The V gene is TRBV30, the J gene TRBJ2-7; a weak D match, TRBD2 (6 bases). The CDR3 extends over 13 amino acids. Trimming stripped 3 bases from V and 2 bases from J, with 11 bases between. Germline loops: CDR1 GTSNPN, CDR2 SVGIG (reference sequence). The CDR3 loop is CAWSVGGAYEQYF. DNA of the CDR3: TGTGCCTGGAGCGTCGGAGGGGCCTACGAGCAGTACTTC.